These T cell receptor beta chains were read from a single sample in a study of shared clonotypes between healthy human individuals. Only in-frame clones appear in the TCRdb table, and some are missing; sequencing was by immunoSEQ multiplex PCR. The sample yields approximately 720,000 clones, under 95% seen once. What was sequenced was naive CD8+ T cells sorted from blood. The source of these receptors is a man aged 25 to 45 in good health. Both conserved end residues are part of each CDR3. A D gene is named only where the DNA matches it firmly. Size is omitted from some rows. Given values are once, few, many or a class for expanded clones.

J,V,D,size,CDR3,DNA
TRBJ2-5,TRBV5-4,TRBD1,-,CASSLRGQGAQETQYF,TGTGCCAGCAGCTTGCGAGGACAGGGGGCCCAAGAGACCCAGTACTTC
TRBJ2-7,TRBV29-1,TRBD1,-,CSVELGQGYSYEQYF,TGCAGCGTTGAGCTCGGACAGGGGTACTCCTACGAGCAGTACTTC
TRBJ2-1,TRBV7-8,TRBD2,-,CASSWTSGSYNEQFF,TGTGCCAGCAGCTGGACTAGCGGATCATACAATGAGCAGTTCTTC
TRBJ2-7,TRBV10-3,TRBD2,-,CAITSGDSYEQYF,TGTGCCATCACAAGCGGGGACTCCTACGAGCAGTACTTC
TRBJ2-7,TRBV28,TRBD1,-,CASRYRDRGHEQYF,TGTGCCAGCAGATACCGGGACAGGGGACACGAGCAGTACTTC
TRBJ2-5,TRBV5-5,-,once,CASSLAVGPPKETQYF,TGTGCCAGCAGCTTGGCGGTGGGGCCCCCCAAGGAGACCCAGTACTTC
TRBJ1-4,TRBV7-9,TRBD1,-,CASSPGGGFEKLFF,TGTGCCAGCAGCCCAGGGGGGGGTTTTGAAAAACTGTTTTTT
TRBJ2-7,TRBV28,TRBD2,-,CASSQSGRADEQYF,TGTGCCAGCAGCCAGAGCGGGAGGGCAGACGAGCAGTACTTC
TRBJ1-1,TRBV7-9,TRBD1,-,CASSPGPLDRGLNTEAFF,TGTGCCAGCAGCCCCGGTCCCTTGGACAGGGGCTTGAACACTGAAGCTTTCTTT
TRBJ1-1,TRBV5-6,TRBD1,once,CASSPTGSTEAFF,TGTGCCAGCAGCCCGACAGGGAGTACTGAAGCTTTCTTT
TRBJ2-7,TRBV27,-,few,CASSPSSYEQYF,TGTGCCAGCAGTCCGAGCTCCTACGAGCAGTACTTC
TRBJ2-7,TRBV27,TRBD2,-,CASSLVKAGGPVEQYF,TGTGCCAGCAGTTTAGTGAAAGCGGGAGGGCCCGTCGAGCAGTACTTC
TRBJ2-2,TRBV7-9,-,-,CASSLVSGELFF,TGTGCCAGCAGCCTAGTCTCCGGGGAGCTGTTTTTT
TRBJ2-2,TRBV5-6,TRBD2,once,CASSVLAGGRGELFF,TGTGCCAGCAGCGTCCTAGCGGGAGGTCGGGGGGAGCTGTTTTTT
TRBJ2-7,TRBV27,TRBD2,-,CASSLPGGNEQYF,TGTGCCAGCAGTTTGCCGGGGGGGAACGAGCAGTACTTC
TRBJ1-1,TRBV19,-,-,CASSTGITEAFF,TGTGCCAGTAGTACGGGGATCACTGAAGCTTTCTTT
TRBJ1-1,TRBV9,-,-,CASSPKPLDRAVEAFF,TGTGCCAGCAGCCCCAAACCCCTGGACAGAGCGGTTGAAGCTTTCTTT
TRBJ2-7,TRBV28,TRBD1,-,CASSPGQGNSYEQYF,TGTGCCAGCAGTCCGGGACAGGGAAATTCCTACGAGCAGTACTTC
TRBJ1-5,TRBV19,TRBD1,-,CASSTDRGPLQPQHF,TGTGCCAGTAGTACCGACAGGGGGCCCTTACAGCCCCAGCATTTT
TRBJ2-7,TRBV5-1,TRBD1,-,CASSFSETGVYEQYF,TGCGCCAGCAGCTTCTCCGAGACAGGGGTTTACGAGCAGTACTTC
TRBJ2-1,TRBV2,TRBD2,once,CASSDFEREPPYNEQFF,TGTGCCAGCAGTGATTTCGAGCGGGAACCCCCCTACAATGAGCAGTTCTTC
TRBJ2-6,TRBV13,-,-,CASSFSGSSGANVLTF,TGTGCCAGCAGCTTTTCCGGGAGCTCTGGGGCCAACGTCCTGACTTTC
TRBJ1-2,TRBV14,-,-,CASSQDLTGYGYTF,TGTGCCAGCAGCCAAGATCTGACAGGCTATGGCTACACCTTC
TRBJ1-2,TRBV30,-,-,CAWSEGGNGYTF,TGTGCCTGGAGTGAGGGGGGAAATGGCTACACCTTC
TRBJ2-1,TRBV28,-,-,CASSFAGRNDNEQFF,TGTGCCAGCAGTTTCGCAGGGAGGAACGACAATGAGCAGTTCTTC
TRBJ2-7,TRBV15,-,-,CATSSLPGEATYEQYF,TGTGCCACCAGCTCGCTGCCTGGGGAGGCTACCTACGAGCAGTACTTC
TRBJ2-6,TRBV7-6,TRBD2,-,CASSLAKLAGGSGANVLTF,TGTGCCAGCAGCTTAGCGAAGCTAGCGGGAGGCTCTGGGGCCAACGTCCTGACTTTC
TRBJ1-3,TRBV29-1,-,-,CSVGMGRSGNTIYF,TGCAGCGTTGGGATGGGCAGGTCTGGAAACACCATATATTTT
TRBJ2-5,TRBV4-1,TRBD2,-,CASSPERGTSGFGETQYF,TGCGCCAGCAGCCCAGAACGTGGGACTAGCGGGTTTGGAGAGACCCAGTACTTC
TRBJ2-1,TRBV7-9,TRBD2,-,CASSLLAGYNEQFF,TGTGCCAGCAGCTTACTAGCGGGATACAATGAGCAGTTCTTC
TRBJ2-7,TRBV13,TRBD1,-,CASSSDRAEQYF,TGTGCCAGCAGCTCGGACAGGGCCGAGCAGTACTTC
TRBJ2-7,TRBV7-2,TRBD1,-,CASSLGFGTGVYEQYF,TGTGCCAGCAGCTTAGGTTTCGGGACAGGGGTCTACGAGCAGTACTTC
TRBJ1-2,TRBV27,-,-,CASDGGGYTF,TGTGCCAGCGACGGTGGTGGCTACACCTTC
TRBJ2-2,TRBV28,TRBD2,-,CASSWWGGENTGELFF,TGTGCCAGCAGTTGGTGGGGAGGGGAGAACACCGGGGAGCTGTTTTTT
TRBJ2-1,TRBV9,TRBD2,once,CASSDSDLAGGPISNEQFF,TGTGCCAGCAGCGACTCGGACCTAGCGGGAGGCCCAATTTCCAATGAGCAGTTCTTC
TRBJ2-7,TRBV14,TRBD1,-,CASSQANNRGHEQYF,TGTGCCAGCAGCCAAGCTAATAACAGGGGACACGAGCAGTACTTC
TRBJ2-5,TRBV28,TRBD1,-,CASRRDRYTETQYF,TGTGCCAGCAGGCGGGACAGGTATACGGAGACCCAGTACTTC
TRBJ2-7,TRBV4-1,TRBD2,once,CASSQEPTLAASYEQYF,TGCGCCAGCAGCCAAGAGCCGACTCTAGCGGCGTCCTACGAGCAGTACTTC
TRBJ1-1,TRBV9,-,-,CASSYGRAGTEAFF,TGTGCCAGCAGCTACGGCCGGGCGGGGACTGAAGCTTTCTTT
TRBJ2-6,TRBV7-9,TRBD1,-,CASPKRDRVWVAGANVLTF,TGTGCCAGCCCAAAGCGGGACAGGGTTTGGGTAGCTGGGGCCAACGTCCTGACTTTC
TRBJ2-5,TRBV9,TRBD2,-,CASSVGGGGSGETQYF,TGTGCCAGCAGCGTAGGAGGCGGCGGGAGTGGGGAGACCCAGTACTTC
TRBJ2-3,TRBV7-6,-,-,CASSPISGGREIDTQYF,TGTGCCAGCAGCCCAATTAGTGGGGGGCGGGAGATAGATACGCAGTATTTT
TRBJ2-7,TRBV4-3,TRBD1,-,CASSQYRGSSYEQYF,TGCGCCAGCAGCCAATACAGGGGGAGCTCCTACGAGCAGTACTTC
TRBJ2-7,TRBV29-1,-,-,CSVTGQPYEQYF,TGCAGCGTTACAGGACAGCCGTACGAGCAGTACTTC
TRBJ2-2,TRBV27,TRBD1,-,CASKWRTGMAGELFF,TGTGCCAGCAAATGGAGGACAGGGATGGCCGGGGAGCTGTTTTTT
TRBJ2-5,TRBV27,-,-,CASSLALGGRETQYF,TGTGCCAGCAGTTTAGCCCTTGGAGGGCGAGAGACCCAGTACTTC
TRBJ2-5,TRBV6-1,TRBD2,-,CASSEEIAGGGETQYF,TGTGCCAGCAGTGAAGAGATTGCGGGAGGGGGAGAGACCCAGTACTTC
TRBJ1-4,TRBV5-4,-,once,CASTLRGTQDEKLFF,TGTGCCAGCACCTTACGGGGAACACAGGACGAAAAACTGTTTTTT
TRBJ2-7,TRBV5-6,-,-,CASSLGQGSYEQYF,TGTGCCAGCAGCTTGGGCCAGGGATCCTACGAGCAGTACTTC
TRBJ2-7,TRBV7-8,TRBD2,-,CASSLDLAGDAYEQYF,TGTGCCAGCAGCTTAGATCTAGCGGGAGATGCCTACGAGCAGTACTTC
TRBJ2-7,TRBV6-1,-,-,CASGGQPGSYEQYF,TGTGCCAGCGGAGGACAGCCCGGGTCCTACGAGCAGTACTTC
TRBJ2-1,TRBV7-2,TRBD2,-,CASSPPHSGVGQFF,TGTGCCAGCAGCCCTCCCCATAGCGGGGTAGGGCAGTTCTTC
TRBJ2-7,TRBV12-5,-,-,CASGEGGLNEQYF,TGTGCTAGTGGGGAGGGGGGTCTGAACGAGCAGTACTTC
TRBJ2-7,TRBV28,TRBD2,-,CASSSPLGGDYEQYF,TGTGCCAGCAGTTCCCCCCTTGGGGGGGACTACGAGCAGTACTTC
TRBJ2-3,TRBV7-3,TRBD2,few,CASSLTMGGSPDTQYF,TGTGCCAGCAGCTTAACGATGGGAGGGTCCCCAGATACGCAGTATTTT
TRBJ1-2,TRBV27,-,-,CASRGGGVDGYTF,TGTGCCAGCAGAGGGGGGGGCGTCGATGGCTACACCTTC
TRBJ2-7,TRBV7-9,TRBD1,-,CASSLVGQGSYEQYF,TGTGCCAGCAGCTTAGTGGGACAGGGCTCCTACGAGCAGTACTTC
TRBJ2-7,TRBV4-2,-,-,CASSQASGNLGEQYF,TGTGCCAGCAGCCAAGCATCAGGGAATCTGGGGGAGCAGTACTTC
TRBJ2-1,TRBV27,-,-,CASSRTHLGSYNEQFF,TGTGCCAGCAGCCGGACCCACTTAGGCTCCTACAATGAGCAGTTCTTC